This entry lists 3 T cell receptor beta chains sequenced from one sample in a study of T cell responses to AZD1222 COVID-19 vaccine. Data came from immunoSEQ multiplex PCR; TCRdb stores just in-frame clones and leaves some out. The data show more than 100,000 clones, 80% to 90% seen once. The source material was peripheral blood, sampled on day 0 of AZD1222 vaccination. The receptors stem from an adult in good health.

CDR3 coding DNA: TGTGCCAGCTCGGGAGATAGCAATCAGCCCCAGCATTTT. Its translation: CASSGDSNQPQHF. V usage is TRBV18 and J usage is TRBJ1-5; the D is unclear. V lost 6 bases to trimming and J lost 0 bases, with 6 bases between them. CDR3 length: 13 residues. The germline V gene encodes CDR1 KGHSH and CDR2 LQKENI.

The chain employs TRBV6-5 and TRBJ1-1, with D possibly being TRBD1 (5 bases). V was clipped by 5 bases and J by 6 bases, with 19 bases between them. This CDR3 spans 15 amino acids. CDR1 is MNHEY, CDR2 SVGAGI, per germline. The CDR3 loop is CASSRDSNGAAEAFF. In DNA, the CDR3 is TGTGCCAGCAGTAGGGACTCAAACGGGGCCGCTGAAGCTTTCTTT.

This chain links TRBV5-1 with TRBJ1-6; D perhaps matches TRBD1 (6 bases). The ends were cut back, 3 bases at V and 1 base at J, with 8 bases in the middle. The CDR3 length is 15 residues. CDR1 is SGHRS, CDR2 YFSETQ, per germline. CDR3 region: CASSSQGSYNSPLHF. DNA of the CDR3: TGCGCCAGCAGCTCCCAGGGGTCCTATAATTCACCCCTCCACTTT.